This is a list of T cell receptor beta chains from one sample in a study of blood T cell repertoires in COVID-19. Profiled with immunoSEQ multiplex PCR; TCRdb holds only in-frame clones, not every one. The table includes 100,000 to 130,000 clones, about three quarters detected once. Specimen: peripheral blood. The source of these receptors is a woman in her 40s with acute or convalescent COVID-19. The CDR3 runs from the conserved cysteine through the conserved F or W. A D gene is named only where the DNA matches it firmly. Only some rows state a clone size, as once, few, many or a class for expanded clones.

V gene: TRBV30; J gene: TRBJ1-2; clone size: NA; D gene: NA; CDR3 DNA: TGTGCCTGGAATAAAATCCCCAACTATGGCTACACCTTC; CDR3 protein: CAWNKIPNYGYTF
V gene: TRBV19; J gene: TRBJ2-4; clone size: NA; D gene: NA; CDR3 DNA: TGTGCCAGTAGTATCCCCGGGATTTTTAGTATTCAGTACTTC; CDR3 protein: CASSIPGIFSIQYF
V gene: TRBV18; J gene: TRBJ2-7; clone size: NA; D gene: NA; CDR3 DNA: TGTGCCAGCTCACCACCGTTTTCGTCTGGGACTTACCTGGACTTC; CDR3 protein: CASSPPFSSGTYLDF
V gene: TRBV13; J gene: TRBJ1-5; clone size: NA; D gene: NA; CDR3 DNA: TGTGCCAGCAGTTCAGGGGCTCAGCCCCAGCATTTT; CDR3 protein: CASSSGAQPQHF
V gene: TRBV4-1; J gene: TRBJ1-6; clone size: NA; D gene: NA; CDR3 DNA: TGCGCCAGCAGCCAAGTCAGTAATTCACCCCTCCACTTT; CDR3 protein: CASSQVSNSPLHF
V gene: TRBV2; J gene: TRBJ1-6; clone size: few; D gene: NA; CDR3 DNA: TGTGCCAGCCGCAGGGTTTTGGATTCACCCCTCCACTTT; CDR3 protein: CASRRVLDSPLHF
V gene: TRBV6-4; J gene: TRBJ2-2; clone size: NA; D gene: NA; CDR3 DNA: TGTGCCAGCAGTCACATGGAGGGAAACACCGGGGAGCTGTTTTTT; CDR3 protein: CASSHMEGNTGELFF
V gene: TRBV7-2; J gene: TRBJ2-5; clone size: NA; D gene: NA; CDR3 DNA: TGTGCCAGCAGCTTAGCGGGGGGAGAGACCCAGTACTTC; CDR3 protein: CASSLAGGETQYF
V gene: TRBV5-1; J gene: TRBJ2-5; clone size: NA; D gene: TRBD1; CDR3 DNA: TGCGCCAGCAGCTTGGTCTCAGGGGGCACAGAGACCCAGTACTTC; CDR3 protein: CASSLVSGGTETQYF
V gene: TRBV7-2; J gene: TRBJ2-5; clone size: NA; D gene: NA; CDR3 DNA: TGTGCCAGCAGGGAGGGGCCTTACCAAGAGACCCAGTACTTC; CDR3 protein: CASREGPYQETQYF
V gene: TRBV5-5; J gene: TRBJ2-3; clone size: NA; D gene: NA; CDR3 DNA: TGTGCCAGCAGCCAAGCGTACTACACAGATACGCAGTATTTT; CDR3 protein: CASSQAYYTDTQYF
V gene: TRBV3-1/TRBV3-2; J gene: TRBJ1-2; clone size: NA; D gene: NA; CDR3 DNA: TGTGCCAGCAGCCAAGACTTGACAGACCCCTCTTCCCTCACCTTC; CDR3 protein: CASSQDLTDPSSLTF
V gene: TRBV6-1; J gene: TRBJ1-4; clone size: NA; D gene: NA; CDR3 DNA: TGTGCCAGCAGTGACCCGGGGGCAACTAATGAAAAACTGTTTTTT; CDR3 protein: CASSDPGATNEKLFF
V gene: TRBV30; J gene: TRBJ1-3; clone size: few; D gene: NA; CDR3 DNA: TGTGCCTGGACCGTCGGGGGCTCTGGAAACACCATATATTTT; CDR3 protein: CAWTVGGSGNTIYF
V gene: TRBV2; J gene: TRBJ1-3; clone size: NA; D gene: NA; CDR3 DNA: TGTGCCAGCCAGGACACCATCGGAAACACCATATATTTT; CDR3 protein: CASQDTIGNTIYF
V gene: TRBV3-1/TRBV3-2; J gene: TRBJ2-1; clone size: NA; D gene: TRBD2; CDR3 DNA: TGTGCCAGCAGCCAAGAGGGGACTAGCGGGACCAACAATGAGCAGTTCTTC; CDR3 protein: CASSQEGTSGTNNEQFF
V gene: TRBV5-4; J gene: TRBJ1-2; clone size: NA; D gene: NA; CDR3 DNA: TGTGCCAGCAGCTTGGGTCAGGGGCTGGGATATGGCTACACCTTC; CDR3 protein: CASSLGQGLGYGYTF
V gene: TRBV9; J gene: TRBJ2-5; clone size: NA; D gene: TRBD1; CDR3 DNA: TGTGCCAGCAGCGTACGCGGACAGGGAGAGACCCAGTACTTC; CDR3 protein: CASSVRGQGETQYF
V gene: TRBV29-1; J gene: TRBJ1-4; clone size: NA; D gene: TRBD1; CDR3 DNA: TGCAGCGTTGAAGAGGGGACAGCGGGCGAAAAACTGTTTTTT; CDR3 protein: CSVEEGTAGEKLFF
V gene: TRBV6-5; J gene: TRBJ1-5; clone size: NA; D gene: TRBD1; CDR3 DNA: TGTGCCAGCAGACTGACAGGGGATAGCAATCAGCCCCAGCATTTT; CDR3 protein: CASRLTGDSNQPQHF
V gene: TRBV7-2; J gene: TRBJ1-6; clone size: NA; D gene: NA; CDR3 DNA: TGTGCCAGCAGCCCGCCGGCAGGGATAAATTCACCCCTCCACTTT; CDR3 protein: CASSPPAGINSPLHF
V gene: TRBV19; J gene: TRBJ1-2; clone size: NA; D gene: NA; CDR3 DNA: TGTGCCAGTAGTATAAGCAGGGACTATGGCTACACCTTC; CDR3 protein: CASSISRDYGYTF
V gene: TRBV5-1; J gene: TRBJ2-7; clone size: NA; D gene: NA; CDR3 DNA: TGCGCCAGCAGCTTGGACCCCCCCAGCTCCTACGAGCAGTACTTC; CDR3 protein: CASSLDPPSSYEQYF
V gene: TRBV7-2; J gene: TRBJ2-5; clone size: NA; D gene: TRBD2; CDR3 DNA: TGTGCCAGCAGTCGAAGCGGGGGAGAAGAGACCCAGTACTTC; CDR3 protein: CASSRSGGEETQYF
V gene: TRBV7-6; J gene: TRBJ1-1; clone size: NA; D gene: TRBD1; CDR3 DNA: TGTGCCAGCAGCTTAGTGGCAGGGGGAGACACTGAAGCTTTCTTT; CDR3 protein: CASSLVAGGDTEAFF
V gene: TRBV29-1; J gene: TRBJ2-2; clone size: NA; D gene: NA; CDR3 DNA: TGCAGCGTTAGCGACAGGACGGCAGTGGACACCGGGGAGCTGTTTTTT; CDR3 protein: CSVSDRTAVDTGELFF
V gene: TRBV5-1; J gene: TRBJ2-5; clone size: NA; D gene: TRBD2; CDR3 DNA: TGCGCCAGCAGCTTGGCCAAGACTAGCGGGGGGCCCGGAGAGACCCAGTACTTC; CDR3 protein: CASSLAKTSGGPGETQYF
V gene: TRBV6-2/TRBV6-3; J gene: TRBJ2-5; clone size: NA; D gene: NA; CDR3 DNA: TGTGCCAGCAGTTACGTCGGAGAGACCCAGTACTTC; CDR3 protein: CASSYVGETQYF
V gene: TRBV28; J gene: TRBJ1-5; clone size: few; D gene: NA; CDR3 DNA: TGTGCCAGCAGCGTACAGGGACCTAATCAGCCCCAGCATTTT; CDR3 protein: CASSVQGPNQPQHF
V gene: TRBV9; J gene: TRBJ2-2; clone size: NA; D gene: NA; CDR3 DNA: TGTGCCAGCAGCTTGAACCCCGGGGACACCGGGGAGCTGTTTTTT; CDR3 protein: CASSLNPGDTGELFF
V gene: TRBV3-1/TRBV3-2; J gene: TRBJ1-2; clone size: NA; D gene: TRBD1; CDR3 DNA: TGTGCCAGCAGCACATACGGAGAGGGGGCGCCTCAAGGCTATGGCTACACCTTC; CDR3 protein: CASSTYGEGAPQGYGYTF
V gene: TRBV15; J gene: TRBJ1-2; clone size: NA; D gene: TRBD1; CDR3 DNA: TGTGCCACCAGCATGACAGGGAACTATGGCTACACCTTC; CDR3 protein: CATSMTGNYGYTF
V gene: TRBV10-3; J gene: TRBJ1-4; clone size: NA; D gene: NA; CDR3 DNA: TGTGCCATCAGTGAGGCTACTGAAAAACTGTTTTTT; CDR3 protein: CAISEATEKLFF
V gene: TRBV6-4; J gene: TRBJ1-1; clone size: NA; D gene: TRBD1; CDR3 DNA: TGTGCCAGCAGTGATGGGACAGGAACGAACACTGAAGCTTTCTTT; CDR3 protein: CASSDGTGTNTEAFF
V gene: TRBV7-9; J gene: TRBJ2-2; clone size: NA; D gene: TRBD1; CDR3 DNA: TGTGCCAGCAGCCGACAGGGAGACGGGGAGCTGTTTTTT; CDR3 protein: CASSRQGDGELFF
V gene: TRBV30; J gene: TRBJ1-3; clone size: few; D gene: NA; CDR3 DNA: TGTGCCTGGAGTGTCTCAAAGGGGCCTGGAAACACCATATATTTT; CDR3 protein: CAWSVSKGPGNTIYF
V gene: TRBV18; J gene: TRBJ2-7; clone size: NA; D gene: TRBD1; CDR3 DNA: TGTGCCAGCTCACACCAAGACAGGGGGCAATACGAGCAGTACTTC; CDR3 protein: CASSHQDRGQYEQYF
V gene: TRBV7-9; J gene: TRBJ2-1; clone size: NA; D gene: TRBD2; CDR3 DNA: TGTGCCAGCAGCCCCACCGGACTAGCGGGCGAAAATGAGCAGTTCTTC; CDR3 protein: CASSPTGLAGENEQFF
V gene: TRBV11-2; J gene: TRBJ2-7; clone size: few; D gene: NA; CDR3 DNA: TGTGCCAGCAGCTTAGTCGGGCGGGCAGGGGGGACCTACGAGCAGTACTTC; CDR3 protein: CASSLVGRAGGTYEQYF
V gene: TRBV6-1; J gene: TRBJ2-3; clone size: NA; D gene: TRBD2; CDR3 DNA: TGTGCCAGCAGTGAACGGGTAGCGGGGGGGAGCACAGATACGCAGTATTTT; CDR3 protein: CASSERVAGGSTDTQYF
V gene: TRBV5-5; J gene: TRBJ2-7; clone size: NA; D gene: NA; CDR3 DNA: TGTGCCAGCAGCCGGGGTCTCCTCGCCTACGAGCAGTACTTC; CDR3 protein: CASSRGLLAYEQYF
V gene: TRBV9; J gene: TRBJ1-1; clone size: NA; D gene: TRBD1; CDR3 DNA: TGTGCCAGCAGCGAGGGAACAGGGGTGGGAACTGAAGCTTTCTTT; CDR3 protein: CASSEGTGVGTEAFF
V gene: TRBV19; J gene: TRBJ1-5; clone size: NA; D gene: NA; CDR3 DNA: TGTGCCAGTAGTTTCCAACCGGGTCAGCCCCAGCATTTT; CDR3 protein: CASSFQPGQPQHF